What follows are 19 T cell receptor beta chains derived from one specimen sequenced in a study of somatic mutations in cytotoxic T cells in rheumatoid arthritis listed by TCRdb under 2017. The library was prepared using the immunoSEQ multiplex PCR assay. As stored in TCRdb, this immuneACCESS dataset retains in-frame rearrangements with V and J assigned. A fraction of the clones does not appear; measured against another copy, unresolved V genes explain less than half of the discrepancy, and the remainder lacks a known reason. Within this sample are several thousand clones, with roughly 77% of them counted one time only. Jointly, the top ten make up 30% of the sample. The material sequenced was CD8+ T cells sorted from blood, taken at a follow-up visit. These receptors were obtained from a woman between 70 and 85 years old with rheumatoid arthritis.

This clone occurred once. The chain links TRBV7-6 to TRBJ2-1, with TRBD2 matching over 11 bases. Looked up from germline, CDR1 is SGHVS and CDR2 is FNYEAQ. J gave up 4 bases and V 2 bases, and 13 bases lay outside the gene matches. The CDR3 totals 19 residues. The CDR3 DNA reads TGTGCCAGCAGCTTATTAACTAGCGGGAGAAAGGGGAGGTACAATGAGCAGTTCTTC. Its protein is CASSLLTSGRKGRYNEQFF.

The V gene is TRBV7-2, the J gene TRBJ2-7; no firm D call. The CDR3 contains 12 residues. The V gene lost 7 bases and the J gene lost 9 bases, with 16 bases spanning the gap. Germline V gives CDR1 SGHTA, CDR2 FQGNSA. CDR3 nucleotide sequence: TGTGCCAGCACCCATTCAAACAGCGTGCAGTACTTC. Its translation: CASTHSNSVQYF.

The chain is built from TRBV21-1 and TRBJ2-3; the table's D gene call, TRBD2, was not cross checked with the DNA. TRBV21-1 is designated a pseudogene. This CDR3 comprises 14 residues. CDR3 bases: TGTGCCACCGGGAGGGGGGGGAGCACAGATACGCAGTATTTT. Translated: CATGRGGSTDTQYF.

This chain links TRBV2 with TRBJ2-1; 8 nucleotides align to TRBD2. Germline CDR1 reads SNHLY; CDR2 reads FYNNEI. The CDR3 consists of 15 residues. Trimming cost V 7 bases and J 4 bases; bases outside gene matches: 9. The CDR3, as DNA: TGTGCCAGCAATACTGAGACTAGCGTTTACAATGAGCAGTTCTTC. Its protein is CASNTETSVYNEQFF.

This sequence joins TRBV4-1 and TRBJ1-6, with 7 bases matching TRBD1. Germline CDR1 MGHRA, CDR2 YSYEKL. This CDR3 is 15 amino acids long. The trim removed 1 base at V and 7 bases at J, leaving 4 bases unmatched. As DNA, the CDR3 is TGCGCCAGCAGCCAAGCCGACAGGGCCAATTCACCCCTCCACTTT. This translates into CASSQADRANSPLHF.

The CDR3 DNA sequence: TGTGCCAGCAGTGGCGGGGACAAGAACACTGAAGCTTTCTTT. It encodes CASSGGDKNTEAFF. The gene calls are TRBV6-5 and TRBJ1-1; perhaps TRBD1 as D (6 bases). CDR1 is MNHEY, CDR2 SVGAGI, per germline. Trimming cost V 5 bases and J 1 base, with 11 bases left between them. The CDR3 consists of 14 residues.

This clone was seen a handful of times. The genes are TRBV4-1 and TRBJ1-1; D unresolved. There are 14 residues in the CDR3. Germline lookup yields CDR1 MGHRA and CDR2 YSYEKL. V dropped 0 bases and J dropped 1 base, with 6 bases sitting between them. CDR3 sequence reads: CASSQEAGNTEAFF. The CDR3 DNA follows: TGCGCCAGCAGCCAAGAGGCCGGGAACACTGAAGCTTTCTTT.

This rearrangement joins TRBV5-5 to TRBJ1-1; the D gene is possibly TRBD1 (6 bases). With 6 bases removed from V and 4 bases from J, the gap between germline ends came to 25 bases. Germline CDR1 is SGHKS and CDR2 is YYEKEE (reference sequence). The CDR3 covers 17 residues. CDR3 DNA sequence: TGTGCCAGCATCCCCTACGGGGGGCCCCAGGGAGTCACTGAAGCTTTCTTT. It encodes CASIPYGGPQGVTEAFF.

The chain couples TRBV27 to TRBJ2-4; 11 positions agree with TRBD2. The CDR3 consists of 17 residues. With 4 bases clipped from V and 10 bases from J, the junction kept 15 bases outside the gene matches. The germline V gene has CDR1 MNHEY and CDR2 SMNVEV (reference sequence). CDR3 in DNA: TGTGCCAGCAGTTCGACCCGGGGACTAGCGGAGGGGGGGATTCAGTACTTC. This gives the protein CASSSTRGLAEGGIQYF.

This chain connects TRBV6-1 to TRBJ2-5; D may be TRBD2 (6 bases). The CDR3 has 16 residues. In germline, CDR1 is MNHNS, CDR2 SASEGT. V shed 4 bases and J shed 4 bases, with 19 bases lying between them. CDR3: CASSGRLDGVGETQYF. In DNA, the CDR3 is TGTGCCAGCAGTGGTCGACTAGACGGAGTAGGAGAGACCCAGTACTTC.

This clone has only one observation. The chain carries TRBV9 and TRBJ1-2; 10 nucleotides line up with TRBD1. CDR3 length: 15 residues. Germline lookup yields CDR1 SGDLS and CDR2 YYNGEE. V lost 3 bases, J lost 8 bases, and 10 bases stayed unmatched. CDR3 in amino acids: CASSGPRDRGSGYTF. Written as DNA, the CDR3 is TGTGCCAGCAGCGGACCCCGGGACAGGGGTTCCGGCTACACCTTC.

The chain couples TRBV7-9 to TRBJ2-7; D might be TRBD2 (6 bases). The V gene's germline CDR1 is SEHNR and CDR2 FQNEAQ (reference sequence). The CDR3 runs to 13 residues. V was trimmed by 0 bases and J by 3 bases, leaving 6 bases between them. CDR3 loop: CASSLAGGYEQYF. The CDR3 nucleotides are TGTGCCAGCAGCTTAGCGGGAGGCTACGAGCAGTACTTC. Looking up the rest from reference TRBV7-9 and TRBJ2-7 gives the full variable domain: DTGVSQNPRHKITKRGQNVTFRCDPISEHNRLYWYRQTLGQGPEFLTYFQNEAQLEKSRLLSDRFSAERPKGSFSTLEIQRTEQGDSAMYLCASSLAGGYEQYFGPGTRLTVT.

The gene calls are TRBV7-9 and TRBJ2-7; 10 nucleotides match TRBD2. The germline CDR1 and CDR2 sequences are SEHNR and FQNEAQ (reference sequence). J gave up 2 bases and V 8 bases, and 21 bases lay outside the gene matches. This CDR3 is built from 19 residues. DNA for the CDR3: TGTGCCAGCGCTAAAGGGTGGGACCGTGCTAGCGGGAGCCCCTACGAGCAGTACTTC. Translating it yields CASAKGWDRASGSPYEQYF.

The chain has TRBV6-5 and TRBJ1-5; the D gene is possibly TRBD1 (5 bases). The CDR3 covers 13 residues. Trimming stripped 5 bases from V and 7 bases from J, with 12 bases between. Germline lookup yields CDR1 MNHEY and CDR2 SVGAGI. CDR3 protein: CASSPGVRQPQHF. The CDR3 nucleotides read TGTGCCAGCAGTCCGGGGGTTCGGCAGCCCCAGCATTTT.

The chain has TRBV7-9 and TRBJ2-7; TRBD2 is a possible D gene (6 bases). The germline CDR1 and CDR2 sequences are SEHNR and FQNEAQ (reference sequence). The CDR3 runs to 13 residues. The germline V and J ends were trimmed by 1 base and 7 bases, with 11 bases remaining between them. The DNA of the CDR3 is TGTGCCAGCAGCTTAGGATCGGGAGTTGAGCAGTACTTC. Encoded protein: CASSLGSGVEQYF.

The chain links TRBV27 to TRBJ1-6; D possibly corresponds to TRBD1 (5 bases). The CDR3 covers 14 residues. Germline CDR1 and CDR2: MNHEY and SMNVEV (reference sequence). The germline V and J ends were trimmed by 6 bases and 9 bases, with 15 bases remaining between them. CDR3 sequence: CASRWGTVGSPLHF. The DNA for the CDR3 is TGTGCCAGCAGGTGGGGGACCGTAGGTTCACCCCTCCACTTT.

Only a few counts were recorded for this clone. This chain connects TRBV9 to TRBJ1-2, with D possibly being TRBD1 (6 bases). The CDR3 is 14 residues long. Looked up from germline, CDR1 is SGDLS and CDR2 is YYNGEE. Trimming cost V 4 bases and J 8 bases, with 18 bases left between them. CDR3 DNA: TGTGCCAGCAGCATGGACAGCGGTTTTGGGGGCTACACCTTC. Encoded protein: CASSMDSGFGGYTF.

The chain combines TRBV4-1 with TRBJ1-5, with TRBD1 as a possible D gene (5 bases). Trimming removed 1 base from V and 5 bases from J, with 9 bases in between. Germline CDR1 is MGHRA and CDR2 is YSYEKL. The CDR3 contains 14 residues. This chain's CDR3 is CASSQVQGDQPQHF. As DNA, the CDR3 is TGCGCCAGCAGCCAAGTCCAGGGTGATCAGCCCCAGCATTTT.

The J gene is TRBJ2-2, the V gene TRBV9, with D perhaps TRBD2 (6 bases). The CDR3 consists of 16 residues. V was pared by 3 bases and J by 4 bases, with 16 bases between. Germline-derived CDR1 and CDR2 are SGDLS and YYNGEE. In DNA, the CDR3 is TGTGCCAGCAGCGAGGGGACTCTCATTGCCACCGGGGAGCTGTTTTTT. This sequence encodes CASSEGTLIATGELFF. Together with reference TRBV9 and TRBJ2-2, the CDR3 gives the full variable domain: DSGVTQTPKHLITATGQRVTLRCSPRSGDLSVYWYQQSLDQGLQFLIQYYNGEERAKGNILERFSAQQFPDLHSELNLSSLELGDSALYFCASSEGTLIATGELFFGEGSRLTVL.